A single sample gave rise to the 25 T cell receptor beta chains below, sequenced in a study of human T cells and chemical hapten exposure. Specified time point: patch test 1, 2 weeks after DPC sensitization. Sample treatment: therapeutic diphenylcyclopropenone sensitization with weekly scalp DPC. TCRdb independently ran MiXCR on the RACE reads; one entry per CDR3 protein. The sample yields tens of thousands of distinct CDR3 sequences, approximately 10% seen once. The starting material was whole blood, obtained in connection with sensitization to the hapten diphenylcyclopropenone (DPC). The origin of the receptors is a woman in her 50s with alopecia areata. Some clones in this sample may be carry-over from other donors' samples.

This clonotype was observed a handful of times. J is TRBJ1-2 and V is TRBV11-3; possibly TRBD1 for D (6 bases). The germline gives CDR1 SGHNT, CDR2 YENEEA. Trimming removed 6 bases from V and 6 bases from J, with 17 bases in between. The CDR3 sequence is 14 residues long. CDR3 in DNA: TGTGCCAGCAGACTAAAAAAACAGGGAAATGGCTACACCTTC. Its protein is CASRLKKQGNGYTF.

This clonotype was counted a few times. J is TRBJ2-4 and V is TRBV9; no reliable D call. In germline, CDR1 is SGDLS, CDR2 YYNGEE. V dropped 3 bases and J dropped 1 base, with 14 bases sitting between them. The CDR3 runs to 16 residues. Written as DNA, the CDR3 is TGTGCCAGCAGCGGTAACTCCGTAGGGGCCAAAAACATTCAGTACTTC. Its protein product is CASSGNSVGAKNIQYF.

This clonotype was counted between two and nine times. This chain joins TRBV3-1 and TRBJ1-3; tentatively, D is TRBD1 (5 bases). Trimming took 3 bases from V and 0 from J, leaving 15 bases between them. Germline V gene lookup returns CDR1 LGHDT and CDR2 YNNKEL (reference sequence). The CDR3 has 17 amino acids. The CDR3 loop is CASSHPTWGSSGNTIYF. The CDR3 coding sequence is TGTGCCAGCAGCCATCCGACGTGGGGGAGCTCTGGAAACACCATATATTTT.

This clonotype has more than one count but fewer than ten. This chain links TRBV11-2 with TRBJ2-7, with 7 bases identical to TRBD2. This CDR3 is 16 amino acids long. Trimming took 5 bases from V and 4 from J; bases not matched to a gene: 14. The germline CDR1 and CDR2 sequences are SGHAT and FQNNGV. The CDR3 DNA reads TGTGCCAGCAGCCCCCCGACCTTAGCGGGCGGGTACGAGCAGTACTTC. Its translation: CASSPPTLAGGYEQYF.

This clonotype occurred a few times. This chain links TRBV5-1 with TRBJ2-1, with 8 bases matching TRBD1. The germline CDR1 and CDR2 sequences are SGHRS and YFSETQ. J lost 4 bases, V lost 0 bases, and 6 bases had no gene match. This CDR3 is 16 amino acids long. The CDR3 coding sequence is TGCGCCAGCAGCTTGGGGACAGGGTCCGATTACAATGAGCAGTTCTTC. Protein product: CASSLGTGSDYNEQFF.

In its sample, this clonotype was seen a few times. The chain combines TRBV28 with TRBJ1-4; D might be TRBD1 (6 bases). The germline V gene has CDR1 MDHEN and CDR2 SYDVKM. The CDR3 is made up of 16 amino acids. Trimming pared 5 bases from V and 0 bases from J, leaving 13 bases between. CDR3 coding DNA: TGTGCCAGCAGTCCGACAGGCGTCGCAACTAATGAAAAACTGTTTTTT. Its protein product is CASSPTGVATNEKLFF.

This clonotype was picked up many times. The chain couples TRBV5-1 to TRBJ1-2, with D possibly matching TRBD1 (5 bases). Trimming pared 0 bases from V and 4 bases from J, leaving 13 bases between. CDR3 length: 15 residues. Germline V gene data show CDR1 as SGHRS and CDR2 as YFSETQ. The DNA of the CDR3 is TGCGCCAGCAGCTTGGCGGCAGGGATTCCCTATGGCTACACCTTC. This translates into CASSLAAGIPYGYTF.

This clonotype was seen repeatedly, ten times or more. V is TRBV19 and J is TRBJ2-3; possible D gene TRBD1, 6 bases. V lost 8 bases, J lost 4 bases, and 16 bases lay in between. The germline gives CDR1 LNHDA, CDR2 SQIVND (reference sequence). The CDR3 contains 14 residues. CDR3 sequence reads: CASSDRPLADTQYF. In DNA form, the CDR3 reads TGTGCCAGTTCGGACAGACCCTTGGCAGATACGCAGTATTTT.

The chain joins TRBV18 to TRBJ2-3, with 10 nucleotides matching TRBD2. Germline CDR1 is KGHSH and CDR2 is LQKENI. With 4 bases clipped from V and 0 bases from J, the junction kept 1 base outside the gene matches. The CDR3 has 15 amino acids. The CDR3 DNA reads as TGTGCCAGCTCACAGACTAGCGGGAGCACAGATACGCAGTATTTT. Its translation is CASSQTSGSTDTQYF.

This clonotype was seen many times. The chain uses TRBV29-1 and TRBJ2-5; perhaps TRBD2 as D (6 bases). V lost 6 bases, J lost 5 bases, and 13 bases lay in between. CDR3 length equals 12 residues. The germline CDR1 and CDR2 sequences are SQVTM and ANQGSEA. CDR3: CSVSRGLETQYF. The CDR3 coding sequence is TGCAGCGTGAGTCGGGGGTTGGAGACCCAGTACTTC. The entire variable domain, with the rest obtained from reference TRBV29-1 and TRBJ2-5, is as follows: SAVISQKPSRDICQRGTSLTIQCQVDSQVTMMFWYRQQPGQSLTLIATANQGSEATYESGFVIDKFPISRPNLTFSTLTVSNMSPEDSSIYLCSVSRGLETQYFGPGTRLLVL.

This clonotype has only one observation. The chain links TRBV9 to TRBJ2-2; D is ambiguous. V dropped 6 bases and J dropped 0 bases, with 6 bases sitting between them. The CDR3 consists of 13 residues. The germline gives CDR1 SGDLS, CDR2 YYNGEE. CDR3 in amino acids: CASNPANTGELFF. CDR3 coding DNA: TGTGCCAGCAATCCCGCGAACACCGGGGAGCTGTTTTTT.

This clonotype was counted at least ten times. The V and J genes are TRBV24-1 and TRBJ2-3; 12 bases fit TRBD1. The germline gives CDR1 KGHDR, CDR2 SFDVKD. The ends lost 7 bases at V and 5 bases at J; junction bases unmatched: 6. This CDR3 has 15 amino acids. The CDR3: CATRGTGGEGDTQYF. As DNA, the CDR3 is TGTGCCACCAGGGGGACAGGGGGCGAGGGAGATACGCAGTATTTT.

J is TRBJ2-7 and V is TRBV19; no firm D call. The ends were cut back, 5 bases at V and 2 bases at J, with 10 bases in the middle. Germline CDR1 is LNHDA and CDR2 is SQIVND (reference sequence). The CDR3 sequence is 13 residues long. The CDR3 DNA reads TGTGCCAGTAGTCCGACGGCAACCTACGAGCAGTACTTC. Its translation is CASSPTATYEQYF.

This clonotype was found a few times. The chain uses TRBV5-1 and TRBJ2-1; 9 bases agree with TRBD1. CDR3 size: 15 residues. V was clipped by 4 bases and J by 2 bases; unmatched bases: 4. The germline gives CDR1 SGHRS, CDR2 YFSETQ. CDR3 sequence reads: CASSKGQGTYNEQFF. CDR3 nucleotides: TGCGCCAGCAGCAAGGGACAGGGAACCTACAATGAGCAGTTCTTC.

This chain links TRBV7-9 with TRBJ2-7, with 7 positions matching TRBD1. The junction had 11 bases not matched to a gene; V was cut back by 5 bases and J by 4 bases. This CDR3 contains 15 residues. CDR1 and CDR2 (germline): SEHNR, FQNEAQ (reference sequence). CDR3 amino acids: CASSRTGTASYEQYF. For the CDR3, the DNA is TGTGCCAGCAGCAGAACCGGGACAGCTAGTTACGAGCAGTACTTC.

This clonotype was recorded a few times. The junction and the germline gene differ at one end; a read error may be behind it. The gene calls are TRBV7-7 and TRBJ2-3, with D tentatively TRBD2 (6 bases). CDR1 and CDR2 from the germline V gene are SSHAT and FNYEAQ (reference sequence). The CDR3 loop spans 15 amino acids. The CDR3 region is CASSLSRTITDTQYF. CDR3 sequence (DNA): TGTGCTAGCAGCTTATCAAGGACTATCACAGATACGCAGTATTTT.

This clonotype was seen a single time. The J gene is TRBJ2-2, the V gene TRBV13, with a weak D call TRBD2 (5 bases). V gave up 5 bases and J gave up 7 bases, with 8 bases separating them. Germline assignment: CDR1 PRHDT and CDR2 FYEKMQ (reference sequence). The CDR3 sequence is 12 residues long. DNA of the CDR3: TGTGCCAGCAGCCTAGCCTTCGGGGAGCTGTTTTTT. Translating gives CASSLAFGELFF.

This clonotype was detected a few times. The chain links TRBV7-2 to TRBJ2-3; 14 bases are a match to TRBD2. Germline-derived CDR1 and CDR2 are SGHTA and FQGNSA. CDR3 size: 14 residues. V dropped 1 base and J dropped 9; count of bases not matched to a gene: 0. This chain's CDR3 is CASSLGLAGGTQYF. In DNA, the CDR3 is TGTGCCAGCAGCTTAGGACTAGCGGGAGGGACGCAGTATTTT.

The sample holds a few counts of this clonotype. The chain has TRBV25-1 and TRBJ1-5; D is ambiguous. Germline lookup yields CDR1 MGHDK and CDR2 SYGVNS. The germline V and J ends were trimmed by 10 bases and 3 bases, with 13 bases remaining between them. The CDR3 sequence is 13 residues long. The CDR3 spells CAMRGGHNQPQHF. The DNA of the CDR3 is TGTGCCATGAGAGGAGGGCACAATCAGCCCCAGCATTTT.

The genes are TRBV20-1 and TRBJ2-1; 9 positions agree with TRBD2. The junction had 7 bases not matched to a gene; V was cut back by 6 bases and J by 7 bases. The CDR3 consists of 13 residues. Germline CDR1 reads DFQATT; CDR2 reads SNEGSKA (reference sequence). CDR3 region: CSAGREGGNEQFF. CDR3 DNA: TGCAGTGCGGGGCGGGAGGGCGGAAATGAGCAGTTCTTC.

This clonotype was recorded many times. V and J are TRBV9 and TRBJ1-1, with no clear D. The CDR3 spans 16 residues. Trimming stripped 0 bases from V and 1 base from J, with 13 bases between. Germline CDR1 reads SGDLS; CDR2 reads YYNGEE. The CDR3 nucleotides read TGTGCCAGCAGCGTAGGTCCGGTCCGACAGAACACTGAAGCTTTCTTT. Encoded protein: CASSVGPVRQNTEAFF.

The sample holds many counts of this clonotype. V is TRBV20-1 and J is TRBJ1-2, with 8 bases aligning to TRBD1. CDR3 size: 17 residues. The germline CDR1 and CDR2 sequences are DFQATT and SNEGSKA (reference sequence). The V and J ends lost 0 bases and 2 bases, in that order; junction bases with no gene match: 11. CDR3 residues: CSAREGRGRLSNYGYTF. CDR3 bases: TGCAGTGCTAGAGAAGGCAGGGGGCGACTTTCCAACTATGGCTACACCTTC.

This clonotype was picked up a small number of times. CDR3 protein: CASSGQEETQYF. The CDR3 DNA is TGTGCCAGCAGCGGACAGGAAGAGACCCAGTACTTC. The rearrangement uses TRBV9 and TRBJ2-5, with a possible D match to TRBD1 (6 bases). The CDR3 totals 12 residues. CDR1 is SGDLS, CDR2 YYNGEE, per germline. The germline V and J ends were trimmed by 3 bases and 3 bases, with 6 bases remaining between them. The full variable domain, rest sourced from reference TRBV9 and TRBJ2-5, is DSGVTQTPKHLITATGQRVTLRCSPRSGDLSVYWYQQSLDQGLQFLIQYYNGEERAKGNILERFSAQQFPDLHSELNLSSLELGDSALYFCASSGQEETQYFGPGTRLLVL.

This clonotype was found many times. The J gene is TRBJ1-5, the V gene TRBV5-3, with TRBD1 matching over 8 bases. TRBV5-3 is classed as an ORF, of uncertain function. J gave up 4 bases and V 3 bases, and 3 bases lay outside the gene matches. This CDR3 spans 14 amino acids. The CDR3 region is CARSCQGANQPQHF. The CDR3 DNA reads TGTGCCAGAAGCTGTCAGGGGGCTAATCAGCCCCAGCATTTT.

V gene TRBV6-6 combines with J gene TRBJ1-5, with a possible D match to TRBD1 (5 bases). Trimming left V 5 bases short and J 11 bases short, with 13 bases between. Germline CDR1 reads MNHNY; CDR2 reads SVGAGI (reference sequence). The CDR3 contains 12 residues. CDR3 sequence: CASSRQQVSQHF. In DNA form, the CDR3 reads TGTGCCAGCAGTCGACAACAGGTCTCCCAGCATTTT.